Each of the 15 T cell receptor beta chains below was sequenced from the same sample in a study of identical twins. TCRdb itself ran the 5' RACE reads through MiXCR, one entry per CDR3 protein. The sample lists 700,000 to 950,000 distinct CDR3 sequences; 12% were seen once. This same sample was also part of a study on yellow fever vaccine responses in identical twins.

Specimen: PBMCs. These TCRs come from a woman younger than 35 in good health.

The chain carries TRBV9 and TRBJ2-1, with D perhaps TRBD2 (5 bases). Trimming cost V 4 bases and J 0 bases, with 11 bases left between them. Germline-derived CDR1 and CDR2 are SGDLS and YYNGEE. This CDR3 is built from 15 residues. The CDR3 protein is CASSTGLSSYNEQFF. The DNA for the CDR3 is TGTGCCAGCAGCACTGGACTGAGCTCCTACAATGAGCAGTTCTTC.

This clonotype came up a few times. The chain is built from TRBV4-2 and TRBJ1-1; 9 bases are a match to TRBD1. The CDR3 sequence is 17 residues long. The trim removed 2 bases at V and 3 bases at J, leaving 10 bases unmatched. Germline CDR1 LGHNA, CDR2 YNFKEQ. The CDR3, as DNA: TGTGCCAGCAGCCAAACTGACAGGGGGAAGTGGGACACTGAAGCTTTCTTT. Amino acid sequence: CASSQTDRGKWDTEAFF.

The V and J genes are TRBV5-1 and TRBJ1-4, with TRBD1 matching 9 bases. Germline CDR1 reads SGHRS; CDR2 reads YFSETQ. V lost 5 bases, J lost 8 bases, and 1 base stayed unmatched. The CDR3 length is 12 residues. The CDR3 DNA reads as TGCGCCAGCAGAGACAGGGGGGAAAAACTGTTTTTT. This translates into CASRDRGEKLFF.

There are a few counts of this clonotype. The V call is TRBV2, the J call TRBJ2-7; 7 nucleotides line up with TRBD1. The CDR3 extends over 15 amino acids. V lost 6 bases and J lost 5; bases outside the gene matches: 13. Germline CDR1 and CDR2: SNHLY and FYNNEI. The CDR3 sequence: CASRVDRELQDEQYF. Written as DNA, the CDR3 is TGTGCCAGCAGGGTCGACAGGGAACTTCAGGACGAGCAGTACTTC.

This clonotype was counted between two and nine times. This sequence joins TRBV24-1 and TRBJ2-3; TRBD2 matches at 10 bases. The junction had 13 bases not matched to a gene; V was cut back by 5 bases and J by 6 bases. CDR3 length equals 17 residues. Germline CDR1 is KGHDR and CDR2 is SFDVKD. DNA of the CDR3: TGTGCCACCAGTGCCCAAGCGGGAGGGACTGAATATGATACGCAGTATTTT. The encoded protein is CATSAQAGGTEYDTQYF.

The chain is built from TRBV28 and TRBJ1-5; TRBD1 aligns across 8 bases. Germline trimming cut 1 base from V and 7 bases from J; bases unmatched to any gene: 9. Germline V CDR1 and CDR2: MDHEN, SYDVKM. The CDR3 extends over 16 amino acids. In nucleotides, the CDR3 is TGTGCCAGCAGTTTATCCACGGACAGGGTAAGCCAGCCCCAGCATTTT. It specifies CASSLSTDRVSQPQHF.

The V call is TRBV20-1, the J call TRBJ2-7; 7 nucleotides agree with TRBD2. The CDR3 is 13 residues long. The ends lost 3 bases at V and 7 bases at J; junction bases unmatched: 9. CDR1 and CDR2 (germline): DFQATT, SNEGSKA (reference sequence). The DNA for the CDR3 is TGCAGTGCTAGTCGGGGAGGGCCGTGGGAGCAGTACTTC. This encodes CSASRGGPWEQYF.

V and J are TRBV5-1 and TRBJ2-4; 8 nucleotides agree with TRBD1. Trimming removed 4 bases from V and 5 bases from J; junction bases left unmatched: 5. Germline lookup yields CDR1 SGHRS and CDR2 YFSETQ. There are 14 residues in the CDR3. This CDR3 is CASSPPTGENIQYF. For the CDR3, the DNA is TGCGCCAGCAGCCCGCCGACAGGGGAAAACATTCAGTACTTC.

This clonotype was detected ten times or more. This chain connects TRBV28 to TRBJ2-7, with D perhaps TRBD1 (6 bases). Germline V lookup: CDR1 MDHEN, CDR2 SYDVKM. Trimming took off 4 bases at V and 6 bases at J, with 10 bases between the two ends. This CDR3 spans 12 amino acids. CDR3 sequence reads: CASSSSGVEQYV. The CDR3 bases are TGTGCCAGCAGTTCGTCAGGGGTCGAGCAGTACGTC.

The chain couples TRBV10-3 to TRBJ2-2; weak D call: TRBD2 (5 bases). Germline V gives CDR1 ENHRY, CDR2 SYGVKD. This CDR3 has 14 residues. Trimming cost V 9 bases and J 4 bases, with 15 bases left between them. The chain's CDR3 is CAMSVGSGTGELFF. CDR3 DNA sequence: TGTGCCATGTCGGTCGGCAGCGGCACCGGGGAGCTGTTTTTT.

For this clonotype: This may be a read error, as it is one base from a much larger clone. J is TRBJ1-1 and V is TRBV9; 10 bases match TRBD1. This CDR3 has 15 residues. Germline lookup yields CDR1 SGDLS and CDR2 YYNGEE. The CDR3 DNA reads TGTGCCGGCAGCGACGGGGACAGGGGACTTGCTGAAGCTTTCTTT. Amino acid sequence: CAGSDGDRGLAEAFF.

Ten or more counts support this clonotype. V gene TRBV29-1 combines with J gene TRBJ1-1; maybe TRBD1 (5 bases). This CDR3 contains 13 residues. V was shortened by 7 bases and J by 6 bases, with 18 bases between the two germline ends. The V gene's germline CDR1 is SQVTM and CDR2 ANQGSEA. The DNA of the CDR3 is TGCAGCGCGAGGCGGGATTGGGGCGCTGAAGCTTTCTTT. Protein product: CSARRDWGAEAFF.

This clonotype came up many times. CDR3 nucleotide sequence: TGCGCCAGCAAACCGACGGGGCGCAAATTGAACACTGAAGCTTTCTTT. Amino acid sequence: CASKPTGRKLNTEAFF. The gene calls are TRBV10-2 and TRBJ1-1; D might be TRBD1 (5 bases). CDR1 and CDR2 (germline): WSHSY, SAAADI. CDR3 length equals 16 residues. The germline V and J ends were trimmed by 7 bases and 0 bases, with 18 bases remaining between them.

V and J are TRBV28 and TRBJ2-3; a weak D match, TRBD1 (5 bases). This CDR3 has 14 residues. Trimming took off 3 bases at V and 2 bases at J, with 9 bases between the two ends. The germline V gene encodes CDR1 MDHEN and CDR2 SYDVKM. CDR3 sequence reads: CASSFVGATDTQYF. In DNA form, the CDR3 reads TGTGCCAGCAGTTTCGTAGGGGCCACAGATACGCAGTATTTT.

The V and J genes are TRBV20-1 and TRBJ2-1, with D perhaps TRBD2 (5 bases). Germline values: CDR1 DFQATT, CDR2 SNEGSKA (reference sequence). With 3 bases removed from V and 0 bases from J, the gap between germline ends came to 30 bases. This CDR3 region has 21 residues. The CDR3 DNA is TGCAGTGCTAGTAGCGAGTTTTCGGGGAATACTAAGTTTTACTCCTACAATGAGCAGTTCTTC. It translates to CSASSEFSGNTKFYSYNEQFF.